A selection of T cell receptor beta chains follows, all from one sample in a study of T cell responses to AZD1222 COVID-19 vaccine. Assay used: immunoSEQ multiplex PCR; TCRdb lists only in-frame clones, some missing. The sample contains roughly 180,000 clones, approximately 93% of which appear only once. This specimen consisted of peripheral blood, obtained 28 days after the second AZD1222 dose. These receptors all stem from an adult who received the AZD1222 COVID-19 vaccine. The CDR3 runs from the conserved cysteine through the conserved F or W. Fields, in order: D gene, V gene, J gene, clone size, CDR3 protein, CDR3 DNA. The D gene is left open where the match is weak. Clone size appears in some rows only: once, few, many, or a class for an expanded clone.

>.|TRBV12-3/TRBV12-4|TRBJ2-7|.
CASSLGTYEQYF
TGTGCCAGCAGTTTGGGGACCTACGAGCAGTACTTC
>TRBD2|TRBV18|TRBJ2-2|.
CASSPSIVASGTGELFF
TGTGCCAGCTCACCTTCCATTGTCGCTAGCGGGACCGGGGAGCTGTTTTTT
>.|TRBV18|TRBJ2-5|once
CASSRGLQETQYF
TGTGCCAGCTCCCGGGGCCTCCAAGAGACCCAGTACTTC
>.|TRBV11-3|TRBJ2-3|.
CASRGISTDTQYF
TGTGCCAGCAGGGGGATTAGCACAGATACGCAGTATTTT
>.|TRBV20-1|TRBJ2-7|once
CSAEQGRQYF
TGCAGTGCTGAACAGGGTCGGCAGTACTTC
>.|TRBV7-9|TRBJ2-1|once
CASSSPGAGNEQFF
TGTGCCAGCAGCTCCCCTGGCGCGGGCAATGAGCAGTTCTTC
>.|TRBV6-5|TRBJ1-2|.
CASSPPGQNYGYTF
TGTGCCAGCAGCCCCCCGGGACAAAACTATGGCTACACCTTC
>.|TRBV6-5|TRBJ1-4|.
CASSYTESRDKLFF
TGTGCCAGCAGTTACACTGAATCCCGGGACAAACTGTTTTTT
>TRBD1|TRBV5-5|TRBJ1-1|.
CASSKGQGYTEAFF
TGTGCCAGCAGCAAGGGACAGGGTTACACTGAAGCTTTCTTT
>.|TRBV7-2|TRBJ2-1|.
CASSLAQGNEQFF
TGTGCCAGCAGCTTAGCTCAGGGGAATGAGCAGTTCTTC
>TRBD1|TRBV11-2|TRBJ2-2|.
CASSQQGTGELFF
TGTGCCAGCAGCCAACAGGGGACCGGGGAGCTGTTTTTT
>.|TRBV6-5|TRBJ2-7|.
CASRRDSNFYEQYF
TGTGCCAGCAGGCGGGACAGTAATTTCTACGAGCAGTACTTC
>.|TRBV19|TRBJ1-2|.
CASSATGTATTYGYTF
TGTGCCAGTAGTGCTACAGGGACCGCTACTACCTATGGCTACACCTTC
>.|TRBV5-5|TRBJ2-5|once
CASSLQWGAQETQYF
TGTGCCAGCAGCCTTCAGTGGGGCGCTCAAGAGACCCAGTACTTC
>TRBD2|TRBV9|TRBJ2-1|.
CASSVSAGLRNEQFF
TGTGCCAGCAGCGTATCAGCGGGGCTTCGCAATGAGCAGTTCTTC
>.|TRBV30|TRBJ1-2|.
CAWSSDLGDGYTF
TGTGCCTGGAGTTCGGACCTGGGGGATGGCTACACCTTC